These 19 T cell receptor beta chains originate from one sample sequenced in a study of cytomegalovirus exposure and HLA in healthy donors. It was with 60 Vbeta and 13 Jbeta primers that the PCR ran. Data came from immunoSEQ multiplex PCR; TCRdb stores just in-frame clones and leaves some out. The data hold more than 95,000 clones, with about 80% observed a single time. The sequencing sample was made of PBMCs. Source of these receptors: a woman aged 50 to 60 in good health and CMV-seropositive.

This chain uses TRBV15 with TRBJ1-2; possible D gene TRBD1, 5 bases. V shed 6 bases and J shed 3 bases, with 17 bases lying between them. Germline assignment: CDR1 LNHNV and CDR2 YYDKDF (reference sequence). The CDR3 runs 15 residues. The CDR3 nucleotides are TGTGCCACCAGTGTTACCGGTCGGGGGGACTATGGCTACACCTTC. Its protein product is CATSVTGRGDYGYTF.

The chain has TRBV7-9 and TRBJ2-5, with a possible D match to TRBD2 (5 bases). CDR1 SEHNR and CDR2 FQNEAQ come from the germline V gene (reference sequence). CDR3 length: 15 residues. Between the trimmed V and J ends, which lost 2 bases and 5 bases, there was a span of 15 bases. The CDR3 spells CASSLPMGAGETQYF. The CDR3, as DNA: TGTGCCAGCAGCTTACCAATGGGAGCCGGGGAGACCCAGTACTTC.

The V and J genes are TRBV7-2 and TRBJ2-7, with TRBD1 matching 7 bases. This CDR3 comprises 14 residues. V shed 5 bases and J 2 bases; nucleotides not matched to a gene: 6. Germline lookup yields CDR1 SGHTA and CDR2 FQGNSA. For the CDR3, the DNA is TGTGCCAGCAGCCCGGACAGGTATGCCTACGAGCAGTACTTC. It yields the protein CASSPDRYAYEQYF. Full variable domain (remainder filled in from reference TRBV7-2 and TRBJ2-7): GAGVSQSPSNKVTEKGKDVELRCDPISGHTALYWYRQSLGQGLEFLIYFQGNSAPDKSGLPSDRFSAERTGGSVSTLTIQRTQQEDSAVYLCASSPDRYAYEQYFGPGTRLTVT.

V is TRBV5-6 and J is TRBJ1-5; TRBD1 aligns across 10 bases. The V segment lost 5 bases and the J segment 3 bases; nucleotides outside the gene matches: 8. This CDR3 has 16 residues. The germline gives CDR1 SGHDT, CDR2 YYEEEE. CDR3 sequence reads: CASSRRDRGFNQPQHF. The CDR3 DNA reads TGTGCCAGCAGTCGCCGGGACAGGGGATTCAATCAGCCCCAGCATTTT.

V and J are TRBV5-1 and TRBJ1-2; 7 nucleotides align to TRBD1. The CDR3 spans 15 residues. CDR1 SGHRS and CDR2 YFSETQ come from the germline V gene. V dropped 0 bases and J dropped 4; count of bases not matched to a gene: 6. In nucleotides, the CDR3 is TGCGCCAGCAGCTTGGCAACAGGGGAGGCCTATGGCTACACCTTC. Translated, it gives CASSLATGEAYGYTF. Based on the CDR3 plus reference TRBV5-1 and TRBJ1-2, the full variable domain is KAGVTQTPRYLIKTRGQQVTLSCSPISGHRSVSWYQQTPGQGLQFLFEYFSETQRNKGNFPGRFSGRQFSNSRSEMNVSTLELGDSALYLCASSLATGEAYGYTFGSGTRLTVV.

This clone came up once. This chain connects TRBV19 to TRBJ1-2; tentative D call: TRBD1 (6 bases). V gave up 6 bases and J gave up 2 bases, with 13 bases separating them. The CDR3 has 14 residues. The germline V gene encodes CDR1 LNHDA and CDR2 SQIVND (reference sequence). The CDR3 loop is CASSGTPRNYGYTF. CDR3 in DNA: TGTGCCAGTAGCGGGACACCTCGAAACTATGGCTACACCTTC.

The chain is built from TRBV7-9 and TRBJ1-1, with 7 bases matching TRBD1. This CDR3 is 15 amino acids long. Unmatched junction bases numbered 11, after V lost 5 bases and J lost 5 bases. Germline-derived CDR1 and CDR2 are SEHNR and FQNEAQ (reference sequence). This CDR3 is CASSPDRPINTEAFF. DNA of the CDR3: TGTGCCAGCAGCCCGGACAGGCCTATAAATACTGAAGCTTTCTTT.

This chain uses TRBV18 with TRBJ2-5, with TRBD1 matching 7 bases. The CDR3 is 15 amino acids. Germline-derived CDR1 and CDR2 are KGHSH and LQKENI. The ends lost 0 bases at V and 4 bases at J; junction bases unmatched: 5. This CDR3 is CASSPPTGSLETQYF. The CDR3 DNA is TGTGCCAGCTCACCACCGACAGGGAGTTTAGAGACCCAGTACTTC.

The V gene is TRBV5-4, the J gene TRBJ2-7; 7 bases map to TRBD2. The V and J ends lost 5 bases and 0 bases, in that order; junction bases with no gene match: 2. The CDR3 contains 13 residues. The germline gives CDR1 SGHNT, CDR2 YYREEE (reference sequence). CDR3 sequence (DNA): TGTGCCAGCAGGGCTAGCGGCTCCTACGAGCAGTACTTC. It translates to CASRASGSYEQYF.

This chain links TRBV11-3 with TRBJ1-6; TRBD1 is a possible D gene (5 bases). The V end was cut by 4 bases, the J end by 8 bases, with 12 bases between. CDR3 length: 14 residues. Per the germline V gene, CDR1 is SGHNT and CDR2 is YENEEA. The CDR3 reads CASSSQGAHSPLHF. CDR3 nucleotide sequence: TGTGCCAGCAGCTCGCAGGGCGCTCATTCACCCCTCCACTTT.

This clone has just one count. This chain links TRBV7-2 with TRBJ2-7; 7 nucleotides agree with TRBD2. The germline V gene has CDR1 SGHTA and CDR2 FQGNSA. After removal of 1 base from V and 2 bases from J, the junction contained 2 bases not matched to a gene. The CDR3 spans 14 residues. CDR3 nucleotides: TGTGCCAGCAGCTTAGGGGAGGGAGCCTACGAGCAGTACTTC. This sequence encodes CASSLGEGAYEQYF.

The gene calls are TRBV5-1 and TRBJ1-1, with 7 positions matching TRBD1. V was pared by 2 bases and J by 4 bases, with 5 bases of the junction left unmatched. The CDR3 length is 14 residues. Germline V lookup: CDR1 SGHRS, CDR2 YFSETQ. Here the CDR3 reads CASSLQGYSTEAFF. Written as DNA, the CDR3 is TGCGCCAGCAGCTTACAGGGGTATAGCACTGAAGCTTTCTTT.

The chain combines TRBV7-2 with TRBJ2-7; 8 bases line up with TRBD1. The V gene end was trimmed by 3 bases and the J gene end by 3 bases; junction bases not matched to a gene: 7. CDR3 length: 15 residues. Germline V CDR1 and CDR2: SGHTA, FQGNSA. The chain's CDR3 is CASSFAPGQVYEQYF. In DNA form, the CDR3 reads TGTGCCAGCAGCTTCGCTCCGGGACAGGTCTACGAGCAGTACTTC.

The chain is built from TRBV27 and TRBJ1-1, with TRBD1 matching over 8 bases. The V gene end was trimmed by 6 bases and the J gene end by 5 bases; junction bases not matched to a gene: 11. CDR1 is MNHEY and CDR2 is SMNVEV in the germline V gene (reference sequence). The CDR3 is 15 amino acids. CDR3 region: CASSPIGQGGTEAFF. CDR3 nucleotide sequence: TGTGCCAGCAGCCCCATCGGACAGGGAGGTACTGAAGCTTTCTTT.

This chain joins TRBV6-6 and TRBJ1-4, with D possibly TRBD1 on 6 matching bases. The CDR3 sequence is 14 residues long. Trimming stripped 2 bases from V and 5 bases from J, with 9 bases between. The germline V gene encodes CDR1 MNHNY and CDR2 SVGAGI (reference sequence). CDR3: CASSYGGANEKLFF. In nucleotides, the CDR3 is TGTGCCAGCAGTTACGGGGGGGCGAATGAAAAACTGTTTTTT.

J is TRBJ1-5 and V is TRBV9, with D possibly being TRBD1 (5 bases). The CDR3 covers 15 residues. Per germline, CDR1 SGDLS and CDR2 YYNGEE. The ends were cut back, 7 bases at V and 4 bases at J, with 18 bases in the middle. The CDR3 sequence is CASSRQPDGNQPQHF. CDR3 in DNA: TGTGCCAGCTCCCGACAGCCCGACGGGAATCAGCCCCAGCATTTT.

The chain uses TRBV10-3 and TRBJ2-6, with 9 bases that match TRBD2. Germline V lookup: CDR1 ENHRY, CDR2 SYGVKD. The V and J ends lost 6 bases and 0 bases, in that order; junction bases with no gene match: 9. CDR3 length: 18 residues. The CDR3: CAISPSSGILSGANVLTF. CDR3 DNA sequence: TGTGCCATCAGCCCTTCTAGCGGGATCCTCTCTGGGGCCAACGTCCTGACTTTC.

The chain employs TRBV27 and TRBJ2-3; TRBD2 matches at 11 bases. V dropped 6 bases and J dropped 4; count of bases not matched to a gene: 12. CDR1 and CDR2 from the germline V gene are MNHEY and SMNVEV (reference sequence). This CDR3 region has 17 residues. The CDR3 region is CASRIAGGTQGADTQYF. The CDR3 DNA sequence: TGTGCCAGCAGAATAGCGGGGGGGACACAAGGTGCAGATACGCAGTATTTT.

V is TRBV6-4 and J is TRBJ2-1; TRBD1 aligns across 8 bases. CDR3 length equals 16 residues. With 6 bases clipped from V and 2 bases from J, the junction kept 9 bases outside the gene matches. Germline loops: CDR1 MRHNA, CDR2 SNTAGT. This chain's CDR3 is CASSKGTGFPYNEQFF. The CDR3 region has the DNA TGTGCCAGCAGCAAGGGGACAGGCTTTCCCTACAATGAGCAGTTCTTC.